This entry lists 17 T cell receptor beta chains sequenced from one sample in a study of spatial heterogeneity in lung cancer. No antigen has been identified for these receptors. TCRdb independently ran MiXCR on the 5' RACE reads; one entry per CDR3 protein. The profile shows fewer than 7,500 distinct CDR3 sequences, 9.1% of them singletons. Time point reported: sample taken at primary tumor resection. Whole-study findings and limits: The number of expanded tumor alpha and beta chains correlated with mutation number.

Here the sequenced sample was lung tumor tissue, taken at surgery. These receptors all come from a female donor with early-stage non-small cell lung cancer.

The sample holds many counts of this clonotype. V and J are TRBV20-1 and TRBJ2-3; D gene unclear. The CDR3 consists of 11 residues. Germline assignment: CDR1 DFQATT and CDR2 SNEGSKA (reference sequence). The V and J ends lost 4 bases and 1 base respectively, with 3 bases between them. In DNA, the CDR3 is TGCAGTGCTACCCGCACAGATACGCAGTATTTT. Residues: CSATRTDTQYF.

This clonotype is deemed medium-sized (0.01 to 0.1%). The chain recombines TRBV12-3 or TRBV12-4 with TRBJ1-5; no definite D call. CDR3 length equals 13 residues. The ends were cut back, 2 bases at V and 5 bases at J, with 7 bases in the middle. The CDR3 coding sequence is TGTGCCAGCAGTTTAAATGGGGATCAGCCCCAGCATTTT. It translates to CASSLNGDQPQHF.

Relative to its sample, this clonotype is medium-sized (0.01 to 0.1%). V usage is TRBV6-5 and J usage is TRBJ2-5; 10 bases match TRBD1. With V trimmed by 4 bases and J by 5 bases, 13 bases remained unmatched. CDR3 size: 17 residues. The germline V gene has CDR1 MNHEY and CDR2 SVGAGI. Here the CDR3 reads CASSFFSPGTGVETQYF. In DNA, the CDR3 is TGTGCCAGCAGTTTTTTTAGCCCCGGGACAGGGGTTGAGACCCAGTACTTC.

The chain uses TRBV12-3 or TRBV12-4 and TRBJ2-1, with 14 bases lining up with TRBD2. This CDR3 is 16 amino acids long. Germline trimming cut 6 bases from V and 6 bases from J; bases unmatched to any gene: 7. The CDR3 spells CASSSGLAGVGNEQFF. CDR3 sequence (DNA): TGTGCCAGCAGCTCGGGACTAGCGGGGGTGGGCAATGAGCAGTTCTTC.

The chain couples TRBV20-1 to TRBJ2-3; 9 nucleotides match TRBD1. The CDR3 extends over 16 amino acids. J was trimmed by 3 bases and V by 6 bases; bases with no gene match: 13. Germline CDR1 is DFQATT and CDR2 is SNEGSKA (reference sequence). CDR3 DNA sequence: TGCAGTGCCCCCCGCCGGGACAGGGCAAGAACAGATACGCAGTATTTT. This translates into CSAPRRDRARTDTQYF.

This clonotype was found many times. The V and J genes are TRBV5-4 and TRBJ1-4; the match to TRBD1 covers 7 bases. The CDR3 sequence is 17 residues long. The trim removed 3 bases at V and 0 bases at J, leaving 8 bases unmatched. Per germline, CDR1 SGHNT and CDR2 YYREEE (reference sequence). The CDR3 DNA sequence: TGTGCCAGCAGCTCCCGACAGGGAAAAACAACTAATGAAAAACTGTTTTTT. Its translation: CASSSRQGKTTNEKLFF.

This clonotype has ten or more counts. V and J are TRBV18 and TRBJ1-3; D is uncertain. Trimming pared 4 bases from V and 4 bases from J, leaving 14 bases between. The CDR3 has 15 residues. CDR1 and CDR2 (germline): KGHSH, LQKENI. In DNA, the CDR3 is TGTGCCAGCTCACTAACACCTGTTAGGGGAAACACCATATATTTT. This sequence encodes CASSLTPVRGNTIYF.

Within the sample, this clonotype is medium-sized. CDR3 DNA: TGCAGTGCTAGGACTAGCGGGGCTTCGACCCAGTACTTC. Translating gives CSARTSGASTQYF. The gene calls are TRBV20-1 and TRBJ2-5; 11 bases are shared with TRBD2. The CDR3 consists of 13 residues. Germline V gives CDR1 DFQATT, CDR2 SNEGSKA (reference sequence). V trimming: 3 bases; J trimming: 7 bases; junction bases outside the gene matches: 4.

This clonotype is judged medium-sized. The gene calls are TRBV20-1 and TRBJ2-1; D remains unclear. The CDR3 has 10 residues. Germline V gene lookup returns CDR1 DFQATT and CDR2 SNEGSKA (reference sequence). Trimming cost V 6 bases and J 11 bases, with 11 bases left between them. CDR3 in DNA: TGCAGTGCCCCCCTCCTAAAGCAGTTCTTC. It specifies CSAPLLKQFF.

This clonotype came up many times. The rearrangement links TRBV9 to TRBJ2-1; D gene unclear. Deletions cut 4 bases from V and 3 bases from J, with 11 bases between. CDR1 is SGDLS and CDR2 is YYNGEE in the germline V gene. The CDR3 covers 14 residues. Here the CDR3 reads CASSLGPDYNEQFF. The CDR3 nucleotides are TGTGCCAGCAGCCTAGGTCCGGACTACAATGAGCAGTTCTTC.

This clonotype was observed many times. The CDR3 here is CASSRGLADGELFF. The CDR3 nucleotides are TGTGCCAGCAGCAGGGGACTAGCGGACGGGGAGCTGTTTTTT. The chain uses TRBV5-4 and TRBJ2-2; TRBD2 matches 11 bases. J gave up 7 bases and V 4 bases, and 3 bases lay outside the gene matches. CDR1 SGHNT and CDR2 YYREEE come from the germline V gene (reference sequence). This CDR3 region has 14 residues.

This sequence joins TRBV11-1 and TRBJ1-1; a weak D match, TRBD1 (6 bases). Germline V gives CDR1 SGHAT, CDR2 FQDESV (reference sequence). The CDR3 extends over 14 amino acids. V was clipped by 3 bases and J by 9 bases, with 17 bases between them. The CDR3 DNA reads as TGTGCCAGCAGCTTGCAGGGGCCAAACACAAAAGCTTTCTTT. It is translated as CASSLQGPNTKAFF.

This clonotype is labeled medium-sized. The rearrangement uses TRBV7-9 and TRBJ2-7, with a possible D match to TRBD2 (5 bases). Trimming removed 5 bases at V and 7 bases at J, with 12 bases between. Looked up from germline, CDR1 is SEHNR and CDR2 is FQNEAQ (reference sequence). The CDR3 has 12 amino acids. CDR3 region: CASSISRGEQYF. The CDR3 bases are TGTGCCAGCAGCATCTCCCGCGGGGAGCAGTACTTC.

This clonotype is medium-sized (0.01 to 0.1%) by share. This sequence joins TRBV7-9 and TRBJ1-1, with a tentative D call TRBD1 (5 bases). V shed 7 bases and J shed 7 bases, with 16 bases lying between them. The germline V gene has CDR1 SEHNR and CDR2 FQNEAQ (reference sequence). The CDR3 extends over 13 amino acids. CDR3 in DNA: TGTGCCAGCACCCCAGGAGGGGCAGGTGAAGCTTTCTTT. As protein: CASTPGGAGEAFF.

This clonotype appeared many times. The chain employs TRBV20-1 and TRBJ2-5; 13 positions agree with TRBD2. V lost 0 bases, J lost 0 bases, and 13 bases stayed unmatched. CDR3 length: 20 amino acids. Germline V gives CDR1 DFQATT, CDR2 SNEGSKA (reference sequence). CDR3 sequence reads: CSARDGLRLAGGSYQETQYF. The CDR3 nucleotides are TGCAGTGCTAGAGATGGGTTACGACTAGCGGGGGGTTCGTACCAAGAGACCCAGTACTTC.

This clonotype was counted between two and nine times. This rearrangement joins TRBV7-2 to TRBJ1-4; D is possibly TRBD1 (6 bases). Between the trimmed V and J ends, which lost 5 bases and 0 bases, there was a span of 10 bases. The CDR3 is made up of 15 amino acids. Germline V gives CDR1 SGHTA, CDR2 FQGNSA. In DNA, the CDR3 is TGTGCCAGCAGCCTCCGACAGGCAACTAATGAAAAACTGTTTTTT. The encoded protein is CASSLRQATNEKLFF.

This clonotype was recorded many times. V usage is TRBV6-5 and J usage is TRBJ2-2; 11 nucleotides align to TRBD2. The CDR3 length is 15 residues. The V segment lost 6 bases and the J segment 1 base; nucleotides outside the gene matches: 1. CDR1 and CDR2 from the germline V gene are MNHEY and SVGAGI. The CDR3 region is CASRGLAGNTGELFF. The DNA for the CDR3 is TGTGCCAGCAGAGGACTAGCGGGGAACACCGGGGAGCTGTTTTTT.